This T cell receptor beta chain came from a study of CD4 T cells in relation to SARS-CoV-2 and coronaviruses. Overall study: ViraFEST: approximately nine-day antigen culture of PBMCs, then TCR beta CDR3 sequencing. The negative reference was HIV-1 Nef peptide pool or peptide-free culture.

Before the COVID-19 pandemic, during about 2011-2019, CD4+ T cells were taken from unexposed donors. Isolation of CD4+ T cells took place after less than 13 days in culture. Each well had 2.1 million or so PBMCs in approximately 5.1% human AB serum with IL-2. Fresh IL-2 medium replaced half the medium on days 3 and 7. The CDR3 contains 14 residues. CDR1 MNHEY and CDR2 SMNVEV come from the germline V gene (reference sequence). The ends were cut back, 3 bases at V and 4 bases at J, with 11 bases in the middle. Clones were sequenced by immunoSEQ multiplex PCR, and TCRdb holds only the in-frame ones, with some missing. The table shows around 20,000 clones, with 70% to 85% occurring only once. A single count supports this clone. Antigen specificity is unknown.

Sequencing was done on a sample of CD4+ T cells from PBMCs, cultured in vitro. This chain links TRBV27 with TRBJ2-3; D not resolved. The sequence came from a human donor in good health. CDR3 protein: CASSLGRLADTQYF. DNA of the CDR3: TGTGCCAGCAGTTTGGGCAGGTTGGCAGATACGCAGTATTTT.